The 18 T cell receptor beta chains listed next were all sequenced from one sample in a study of blood T cell repertoires in COVID-19. TCRdb's table, derived via immunoSEQ multiplex PCR, lists solely in-frame clones and lacks some. Of about 120,000 clones listed, approximately 82% were seen once; the top ten hold under 2.5%. Sequencing input: peripheral blood. Receptor source: a man aged 30-40 years with acute or convalescent COVID-19.

The chain links TRBV24-1 to TRBJ2-3, with a possible D match to TRBD2 (6 bases). The CDR3 spans 14 residues. V shed 2 bases and J shed 7 bases, with 12 bases lying between them. Germline CDR1 reads KGHDR; CDR2 reads SFDVKD. As DNA, the CDR3 is TGTGCCACCAGTGATTCGGACTACGCAAATACGCAGTATTTT. Residues: CATSDSDYANTQYF.

This chain joins TRBV28 and TRBJ2-3, with a possible D match to TRBD2 (6 bases). CDR1 MDHEN and CDR2 SYDVKM come from the germline V gene. V lost 7 bases to trimming and J lost 4 bases, with 21 bases between them. The CDR3 totals 16 residues. The CDR3 region is CASKPGVNLGADTQYF. DNA of the CDR3: TGTGCCAGCAAGCCGGGAGTCAACTTAGGCGCAGATACGCAGTATTTT.

This clone was observed a handful of times. The chain couples TRBV7-3 to TRBJ2-3; TRBD2 agrees at 9 bases. Trimming removed 7 bases from V and 2 bases from J; junction bases left unmatched: 7. CDR3 length equals 15 residues. Germline-derived CDR1 and CDR2 are SGHTA and FQGTGA. The CDR3 DNA reads as TGTGCCAGCACCCAAGCGGGAGGCTACACAGATACGCAGTATTTT. Protein product: CASTQAGGYTDTQYF.

The CDR3 DNA sequence: TGTGCCAGCAGTTACTCGGAGACAGGGGGCAATGGCTACACCTTC. Its protein is CASSYSETGGNGYTF. This chain joins TRBV6-5 and TRBJ1-2; TRBD1 matches at 10 bases. Germline V gene data show CDR1 as MNHEY and CDR2 as SVGAGI. The CDR3 has 15 amino acids. Unmatched junction bases numbered 4, after V lost 0 bases and J lost 6 bases.

This clone has just a few counts. The chain couples TRBV7-2 to TRBJ1-2; D unclear. Per the germline V gene, CDR1 is SGHTA and CDR2 is FQGNSA. This CDR3 has 14 amino acids. Trimming removed 3 bases from V and 4 bases from J, with 12 bases in between. DNA of the CDR3: TGTGCCAGCAGCTTGTGGGCGAGTTCCTATGGCTACACCTTC. It translates to CASSLWASSYGYTF.

The genes are TRBV6-5 and TRBJ1-1, with D possibly being TRBD1 (6 bases). CDR1 MNHEY and CDR2 SVGAGI come from the germline V gene. The CDR3 runs 13 residues. V was shortened by 8 bases and J by 1 base, with 11 bases between the two germline ends. This CDR3 is CASRTGRNTEAFF. CDR3 DNA: TGTGCCAGCCGAACAGGGAGGAACACTGAAGCTTTCTTT.

The V call is TRBV4-3, the J call TRBJ2-3, with TRBD2 identical over 9 bases. The germline gives CDR1 LGHNA, CDR2 YSLEER. Germline trimming cut 6 bases from V and 0 bases from J; bases unmatched to any gene: 13. This CDR3 spans 18 amino acids. CDR3 nucleotides: TGCGCCAGCAGTTCAGGGGCGTCTAGCGGGACTAGCACAGATACGCAGTATTTT. Translating it yields CASSSGASSGTSTDTQYF.

V and J are TRBV5-4 and TRBJ1-2; 7 bases line up with TRBD1. This CDR3 is 14 amino acids long. The J segment lost 7 bases and the V segment lost 0 bases, leaving 6 bases of the junction unmatched. Germline CDR1 and CDR2: SGHNT and YYREEE (reference sequence). CDR3 protein: CASSLGTGSGGYTF. The CDR3 DNA reads as TGTGCCAGCAGCTTGGGGACAGGCTCCGGTGGCTACACCTTC. The full variable domain, completed using reference TRBV5-4 and TRBJ1-2, is ETGVTQSPTHLIKTRGQQVTLRCSSQSGHNTVSWYQQALGQGPQFIFQYYREEENGRGNFPPRFSGLQFPNYSSELNVNALELDDSALYLCASSLGTGSGGYTFGSGTRLTVV.

Here the CDR3 reads CAIGLAGAETQYF. Here the CDR3 DNA reads TGTGCCATCGGACTAGCGGGAGCGGAGACCCAGTACTTC. This chain joins TRBV10-3 and TRBJ2-5; 13 bases match TRBD2. The J segment lost 5 bases and the V segment lost 8 bases, leaving 2 bases of the junction unmatched. This CDR3 is 13 amino acids long. Per germline, CDR1 ENHRY and CDR2 SYGVKD.

This clone occurred once. V is TRBV9 and J is TRBJ2-7; 11 nucleotides line up with TRBD1. Germline loops: CDR1 SGDLS, CDR2 YYNGEE. The CDR3 runs 15 residues. The J segment lost 2 bases and the V segment lost 3 bases, leaving 4 bases of the junction unmatched. In DNA, the CDR3 is TGTGCCAGCAGCGACGGGACAGGGGGGCCCTACGAGCAGTACTTC. It specifies CASSDGTGGPYEQYF.

The chain employs TRBV11-3 and TRBJ2-5; D remains ambiguous. The CDR3 totals 15 residues. In germline, CDR1 is SGHNT, CDR2 YENEEA. V lost 0 bases, J lost 9 bases, and 17 bases lay in between. CDR3 in amino acids: CASSLDSGQTWPQYF. The CDR3 nucleotides are TGTGCCAGCAGCTTAGATTCTGGGCAGACGTGGCCCCAGTACTTC.

The rearrangement uses TRBV3-1 (or the pseudogene TRBV3-2) and TRBJ2-7; TRBD2 agrees at 7 bases. Germline loops: CDR1 LGHDT, CDR2 YNNKEL (reference sequence). The CDR3 loop spans 15 amino acids. The junction had 10 bases not matched to a gene; V was cut back by 4 bases and J by 4 bases. The CDR3 spells CASSRAAGVLYEQYF. The CDR3 DNA reads as TGTGCCAGCAGCCGAGCGGCGGGGGTACTTTACGAGCAGTACTTC.

The chain employs TRBV20-1 and TRBJ2-5; the D gene is possibly TRBD1 (5 bases). Trimming removed 3 bases from V and 3 bases from J, with 14 bases in between. Per germline, CDR1 DFQATT and CDR2 SNEGSKA (reference sequence). The CDR3 sequence is 14 residues long. Written as DNA, the CDR3 is TGCAGTGCTAGTACAGGCCTTGGGGAAGAGACCCAGTACTTC. It translates to CSASTGLGEETQYF.

The chain joins TRBV10-3 to TRBJ2-7; 9 bases fit TRBD1. Trimming cost V 2 bases and J 4 bases; bases outside gene matches: 6. The length of the CDR3 is 15 residues. Germline assignment: CDR1 ENHRY and CDR2 SYGVKD. CDR3 in DNA: TGTGCCATCAGTGAGGGGGGACAGGGAGGTTACGAGCAGTACTTC. It specifies CAISEGGQGGYEQYF.

This CDR3 reads CASSQGYSGIQETQYF. The CDR3 bases are TGCGCCAGCAGCCAAGGTTATAGCGGGATTCAAGAGACCCAGTACTTC. V and J are TRBV4-1 and TRBJ2-5; 8 positions agree with TRBD2. Germline V gene lookup returns CDR1 MGHRA and CDR2 YSYEKL. V was pared by 1 base and J by 2 bases, with 6 bases of the junction left unmatched. CDR3 length: 16 amino acids.

The V gene is TRBV4-3, the J gene TRBJ1-1; D gene ambiguous. Trimming removed 1 base from V and 1 base from J, with 13 bases in between. Germline-derived CDR1 and CDR2 are LGHNA and YSLEER. This CDR3 has 16 residues. CDR3 coding DNA: TGCGCCAGCAGCCAAGCTTTTGGTGTCGGGAACACTGAAGCTTTCTTT. Encoded protein: CASSQAFGVGNTEAFF.

The rearrangement joins TRBV6-7 to TRBJ1-1, with D possibly matching TRBD1 (5 bases). TRBV6-7 is marked as an open reading frame, function uncertain. V dropped 5 bases and J dropped 3 bases, with 28 bases sitting between them. CDR3 length: 19 residues. CDR3: CASSELKYQGKAGDTEAFF. The CDR3 DNA reads as TGTGCCAGCAGTGAACTAAAGTATCAGGGCAAGGCGGGGGACACTGAAGCTTTCTTT.

V is TRBV5-1 and J is TRBJ2-5; TRBD2 might be the D (6 bases). The CDR3 length is 16 residues. V gave up 4 bases and J gave up 2 bases, with 18 bases separating them. The V gene's germline CDR1 is SGHRS and CDR2 YFSETQ. The CDR3 here is CASSRGTLWEQETQYF. In DNA, the CDR3 is TGCGCCAGCAGCCGCGGGACTTTATGGGAACAAGAGACCCAGTACTTC. The full variable domain, completed using reference TRBV5-1 and TRBJ2-5, is KAGVTQTPRYLIKTRGQQVTLSCSPISGHRSVSWYQQTPGQGLQFLFEYFSETQRNKGNFPGRFSGRQFSNSRSEMNVSTLELGDSALYLCASSRGTLWEQETQYFGPGTRLLVL.